This T cell receptor beta chain comes out of a study of regulatory T cells in long-lasting Graves disease. For the study at large: Under 3 months of antithyroid drugs had been taken by newly diagnosed Graves' patients. Findings of the study overall: The study found TRBV28, TRBJ1-2 and TRBJ2-5 favored in persistent disease.

CDR3 regions were amplified by Arm-PCR using iRepertoire HTBI primers to build TCR beta libraries. In TCRdb, the multiplex PCR reads were re-called with MiXCR into one record per CDR3 protein. The sample carries roughly 320,000 distinct CDR3 sequences, 16% recorded once. This clonotype was found a few times. Its antigen is unidentified. Time point noted: newly diagnosed GD, antithyroid drugs for less than 3 months. Making the TCR library involved RNA that had been extracted from PBMCs. CDR3 size: 16 residues. Germline CDR1 DFQATT, CDR2 SNEGSKA (reference sequence). Germline trimming cut 6 bases from V and 5 bases from J; bases unmatched to any gene: 12. These same records also appear under a second study, on T cells in Graves' hyperthyroidism and ophthalmopathy. This second study says: The primer set for the first-round RT-PCR of the TCR CDR3 was HTBI. From stable hyperthyroidism, ophthalmopathy was set apart by a 13 V-J model.

The sample in question was peripheral blood mononuclear cells (PBMCs), obtained at new diagnosis, from a patient treated with antithyroid drugs. The TCR was taken from a man in his forties or fifties with Graves disease. This chain joins TRBV20-1 and TRBJ2-3, with 12 bases that match TRBD2. CDR3 DNA: TGCAGTGCCCACAATCCTAGCGGGGGGGCCTTAGATACGCAGTATTTT. Translation gives CSAHNPSGGALDTQYF.